The sample holds a few counts of the clone carrying this TCR beta chain. The germline V gene encodes CDR1 SGHKS and CDR2 YYEKEE (reference sequence). V shed 4 bases and J shed 3 bases, with 16 bases lying between them. The CDR3 has 16 amino acids. The record originates from a study of blood T cell repertoires in COVID-19. Whole-study context: Samples of COVID-19 (acute and convalescent) were obtained from the United States, Italy and Spain. T cells, B-cell-depleted T cells, or PBMCs supplied cDNA or gDNA.

In the study's own analysis: Scientists estimated how many nucleated cells there were by amplifying reference gene primers. Measured with immunoSEQ multiplex PCR; TCRdb has only the in-frame clones, and not every one. V, J and clone size reflect that table, while D and trimming were determined from the DNA. The sample gives around 170,000 clones, over 80% of which show up once; over 10% is in the top ten. The chain couples TRBV5-5 to TRBJ2-2, with D tentatively TRBD2 (6 bases). Sequencing input: peripheral blood. The receptor comes from a man aged 65-85 years who had recovered from COVID-19. CDR3 nucleotides: TGTGCCAGCAGCCCGGGTAAAGGAGGGTACACCGGGGAGCTGTTTTTT. Amino acid sequence: CASSPGKGGYTGELFF.